This T cell receptor beta chain was obtained from a study of identical twins. As to this clonotype: What it binds is not known.

Broader study findings: Twin sharing of out-of-frame TCR alpha was underestimated by models in monozygotic pairs.

The CDR3 is 16 amino acids. Germline V gene sequence: CDR1 SGHAT, CDR2 FQNNGV. V was clipped by 1 base and J by 0 bases, with 11 bases between them. Unique molecular identifiers were present on the cDNA, which also gained a universal primer site by template switching. TCRdb re-derived calls from the 5' RACE reads in MiXCR, one entry per CDR3 protein. The table includes about 900,000 distinct CDR3 sequences, 9% to 15% detected once. These records were also assigned to another study, of yellow fever vaccine responses in identical twins.

The V and J genes are TRBV11-2 and TRBJ2-3; D gene ambiguous. Sequenced: PBMCs. The origin of this receptor is a woman aged 18-30 years in good health. For the CDR3, the DNA is TGTGCCAGCAGCTTAGGGGTATACGTGAGCACAGATACGCAGTATTTT. This encodes CASSLGVYVSTDTQYF.